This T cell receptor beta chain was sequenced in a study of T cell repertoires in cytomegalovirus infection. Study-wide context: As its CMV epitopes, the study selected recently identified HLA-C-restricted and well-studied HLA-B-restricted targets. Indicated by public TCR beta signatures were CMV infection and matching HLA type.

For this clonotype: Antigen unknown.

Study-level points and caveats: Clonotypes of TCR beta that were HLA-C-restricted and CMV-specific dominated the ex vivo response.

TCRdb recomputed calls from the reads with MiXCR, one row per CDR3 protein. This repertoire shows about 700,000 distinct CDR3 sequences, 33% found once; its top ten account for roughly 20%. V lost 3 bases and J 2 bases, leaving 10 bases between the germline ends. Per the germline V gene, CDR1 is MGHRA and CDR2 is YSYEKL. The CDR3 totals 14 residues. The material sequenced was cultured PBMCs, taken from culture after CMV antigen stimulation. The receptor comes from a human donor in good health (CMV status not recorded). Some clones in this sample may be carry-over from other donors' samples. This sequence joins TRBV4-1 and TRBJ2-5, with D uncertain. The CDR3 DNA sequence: TGCGCCAGCAGCCATCCGCAGGTTCAAGAGACCCAGTACTTC. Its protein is CASSHPQVQETQYF.